The present T cell receptor beta chain was sequenced within a study of blood T cell repertoires in COVID-19. Study-level information: COVID-19 samples, acute and convalescent, were from the United States, Italy and Spain. The cDNA or gDNA used as material had been derived from T cells, B-cell-depleted T cells, or PBMCs.

Per the authors' pipeline: The assay estimated nucleated cells by amplifying reference gene primers. Data came from immunoSEQ multiplex PCR; TCRdb stores just in-frame clones and leaves some out. V and J calls and clone size come straight from that table; D and trimming were deduced from the DNA. Among over 600,000 clones listed, around 90% were seen once. The CDR3 spans 11 residues. V lost 7 bases to trimming and J lost 8 bases, with 12 bases between them. Germline lookup yields CDR1 SGHDT and CDR2 YYEEEE. What was sequenced was peripheral blood. The sequence came from a woman aged 18-29 years with acute or convalescent COVID-19. The gene calls are TRBV5-6 and TRBJ1-2; D might be TRBD1 (5 bases). The CDR3 region is CASRDGGGYTF. Here the CDR3 DNA reads TGTGCCAGCCGAGACGGGGGAGGCTACACCTTC.